The clone carrying this T cell receptor beta chain was found once. As yet, its antigen is unknown. These data come from a study of PD-1 blockade in classical Hodgkin lymphoma. Clones were read by immunoSEQ multiplex PCR, and TCRdb kept only the in-frame ones, dropping some. The repertoire holds some 52,000 clones, with more than 75% as singletons. The sample's time point: cycle 4 day 1 (C4D1), after 6 weeks of nivolumab. With no exception, relapse followed autologous stem cell transplantation in all patients, and brentuximab vedotin exposure varied. Germline loops: CDR1 MNHEY, CDR2 SVGAGI. V was trimmed by 4 bases and J by 2 bases, leaving 15 bases between them. The CDR3 runs to 15 residues. Overall study results and limits: Among the patients, those starting nivolumab under 1 year after ASCT were excluded.

The chain couples TRBV6-5 to TRBJ2-7; weak D call: TRBD2 (5 bases). The receptor's source is a human donor with classical Hodgkin lymphoma. The sequencing here drew on peripheral blood mononuclear cells (PBMCs), taken before the fourth cycle of nivolumab. This chain's CDR3 is CASSSEGFGTYEQYF. The CDR3 region has the DNA TGTGCCAGCAGTTCCGAGGGTTTTGGAACCTACGAGCAGTACTTC.